A selection of T cell receptor beta chains follows, all from one sample in a study of control samples from healthy donors and cancer patients. This table comes from immunoSEQ multiplex PCR, and its TCRdb copy is limited to in-frame clones, with some not included. Among over 120,000 clones listed, about nine tenths were seen once. Sequencing was performed on blood. These receptors were obtained from a man aged 25 to 45 in good health. Both conserved end residues are part of each CDR3. Clone size is shown for a subset of rows, as once, few, many or a class of expanded clone.

.	TRBV5-6	TRBJ2-7	CASSFAVGDEQYF
.	TRBV7-9	TRBJ1-1	CASSLGKAGTGFEAFF
.	TRBV7-9	TRBJ1-5	CASSLDPEGPQHF
.	TRBV18	TRBJ1-2	CASSPQETYGYTF
.	TRBV6-1	TRBJ1-6	CASSEFYNSPLHF
.	TRBV6-1	TRBJ1-1	CASSERGQGMNTEAFF
.	TRBV5-1	TRBJ2-7	CASSLMTESYEQYF
.	TRBV19	TRBJ1-1	CASSIGGSWTEAFF
.	TRBV11-2	TRBJ1-6	CASSLGANSPLHF
once	TRBV5-1	TRBJ2-2	CASSSEAGVAGELFF
.	TRBV19	TRBJ1-5	CASSIGFGAYQPQHF
.	TRBV28	TRBJ1-4	CASSHRTGRPEKLFF
.	TRBV30	TRBJ1-4	CAWSVSTRNEKLFF
.	TRBV9	TRBJ1-6	CASSLSGTGSSPLHF
.	TRBV7-2	TRBJ2-7	CASSPGDSSYEQYF
.	TRBV19	TRBJ2-7	CASSIAWGGYEQYF
.	TRBV5-4	TRBJ1-1	CASSSNTLGTEAFF
.	TRBV5-4	TRBJ1-4	CASSSGQINEKLFF
.	TRBV6-5	TRBJ1-3	CASTSGPDSGNTIYF
.	TRBV19	TRBJ1-5	CASSTGNNQPQHF
.	TRBV11-2	TRBJ1-2	CASSLWDNTGYGYTF
.	TRBV27	TRBJ1-6	CASSLTGNGYSPLHF
.	TRBV5-1	TRBJ1-2	CASSSSGTNNYGYTF
few	TRBV14	TRBJ1-6	CASSHGAGFNSPLHF
few	TRBV9	TRBJ2-3	CASSSRERPTDTQYF
.	TRBV7-9	TRBJ2-3	CASSWWGGRTDTQYF
.	TRBV7-8	TRBJ2-3	CASRAGGVGTDTQYF
.	TRBV7-2	TRBJ1-5	CASSLSGLNQPQHF
.	TRBV25-1	TRBJ1-6	CASSELGSFSYNSPLHF
.	TRBV6-5	TRBJ2-3	CATKAGSTDTQYF
once	TRBV6-6	TRBJ1-2	CASISQGIYGYTF
.	TRBV5-1	TRBJ1-2	CASSPGPLSDGYTF
.	TRBV2	TRBJ1-5	CASSTPTGTGVYSNQPQHF
.	TRBV7-9	TRBJ1-2	CASSWDYGYTF
.	TRBV11-3	TRBJ2-2	CASSGFGNTGELFF
.	TRBV28	TRBJ2-3	CASSSEGGAVSTDTQYF
.	TRBV25-1	TRBJ2-7	CASSEWGREGPPHEQYF
.	TRBV5-4	TRBJ2-1	CASSPTTTLEQFF
.	TRBV11-2	TRBJ2-1	CASSLMPGLVYNEQFF
.	TRBV3-1/TRBV3-2	TRBJ1-1	CASSPSGTGGMNTEAFF
.	TRBV5-1	TRBJ1-1	CASSLDRPNTEAFF
once	TRBV6-5	TRBJ2-1	CASSYPGGGEQFF
.	TRBV6-5	TRBJ2-5	CASSYSRKETQYF
.	TRBV5-1	TRBJ2-7	CASSLARQGNGYEQYF
.	TRBV5-1	TRBJ2-1	CASSFPGQERLNEQFF
.	TRBV13	TRBJ2-1	CASSLTRGGLEQFF
.	TRBV28	TRBJ1-4	CASSTPQGAVEKLFF